This T cell receptor (beta chain) comes out of a study of regulatory T cells in long-lasting Graves disease. CDR3 regions were amplified by Arm-PCR using iRepertoire HTBI primers to build TCR beta libraries. One entry per CDR3 protein, called by TCRdb with MiXCR from the multiplex PCR reads. The repertoire holds a few hundred thousand distinct CDR3 sequences, with approximately 15% as singletons. Described time point: newly diagnosed GD, antithyroid drugs for less than 3 months. Researchers made the TCR library from RNA that was extracted from PBMCs. This clonotype was counted once. Since a much larger clone is just one base distant, this may be a read error. Separately, the same data were catalogued under a study of T cells in Graves' hyperthyroidism and ophthalmopathy.

Source: peripheral blood mononuclear cells (PBMCs), taken at new diagnosis, from a patient treated with antithyroid drugs. This receptor was obtained from a woman aged 50 to 60 with Graves disease.

The DNA for the CDR3 is TGTGCCAGCAGTTTAGGGGGCAGCGTTGAAAAACTGTCTTTT. This codes for CASSLGGSVEKLSF. The chain employs TRBV12-3 or TRBV12-4 and TRBJ1-4, with D possibly being TRBD1 (5 bases). CDR3 length: 14 amino acids.